In its sample, the clone carrying this T cell receptor beta chain was seen once. CDR3 length: 14 residues. Germline CDR1 and CDR2: MGHDK and SYGVNS. Trimming removed 8 bases from V and 2 bases from J; junction bases left unmatched: 4. The entry originates in a study of blood T cell repertoires in COVID-19. About the study: From the United States, Italy and Spain came samples of acute and convalescent COVID-19.

Assay used: immunoSEQ multiplex PCR; TCRdb lists only in-frame clones, some missing. The data contain about 47,000 clones, around 85% of them singletons. The chain combines TRBV25-1 with TRBJ2-2, with TRBD1 identical over 8 bases. The sequence came from a man aged 50-59 years with acute or convalescent COVID-19. The sequenced sample consisted of peripheral blood. For the CDR3, the DNA is TGTGCCAGCGGACAGGGAGGAAACACCGGGGAGCTGTTTTTT. This sequence encodes CASGQGGNTGELFF.